This TCR beta chain was found in a study of OX40 agonist ivuxolimab in advanced cancers. V lost 0 bases, J lost 7 bases, and 10 bases lay in between. CDR3 length equals 14 residues. The germline V gene has CDR1 LNHNV and CDR2 YYDKDF (reference sequence). Repertoires were generated with immunoSEQ multiplex PCR, while TCRdb's copy carries only in-frame clones and drops some. The sample has 25,000 to 35,000 clones; roughly 87% are singletons. The TCR comes from an adult with an advanced solid tumor such as melanoma, head and neck, liver or kidney cancer. The starting material was CD4+ or CD8+ T cells sorted from blood, obtained in a trial of the OX40 agonist ivuxolimab. The chain recombines TRBV15 with TRBJ2-1; a weak D match, TRBD2 (5 bases). CDR3 amino acids: CATSRDRRVNEQFF. The DNA of the CDR3 is TGTGCCACCAGCAGAGATCGGCGGGTAAATGAGCAGTTCTTC.